The 30 T cell receptor beta chains in this list originate from one sample, sequenced in a study of blood T cell repertoires in COVID-19. Clones were read by immunoSEQ multiplex PCR, and TCRdb kept only the in-frame ones, dropping some. The profile shows 230,000 or so clones, 86% of them singletons. The specimen sequenced was PBMCs or T cells enriched from blood (not recorded which). Receptor source: a woman aged 40 to 55 with acute COVID-19.

The chain carries TRBV2 and TRBJ1-5, with D maybe TRBD1 (5 bases). The CDR3 loop spans 14 amino acids. V was shortened by 0 bases and J by 11 bases, with 14 bases between the two germline ends. Germline lookup yields CDR1 SNHLY and CDR2 FYNNEI. CDR3 bases: TGTGCCAGCAGTGAAGCGCGGGTGGGGGGGACCCAGCATTTT. Protein product: CASSEARVGGTQHF.

V gene TRBV12-5 combines with J gene TRBJ1-1, with D hard to call. The CDR3 has 15 amino acids. V was pared by 9 bases and J by 5 bases, with 22 bases between. Germline V CDR1 and CDR2: LGHNT, FRNRAP. The DNA of the CDR3 is TGTGCTAGCCGGGGAGGGAGGGCCGCGAGGACTGAAGCTTTCTTT. Protein product: CASRGGRAARTEAFF. The variable domain in full, with the rest retrieved from reference TRBV12-5 and TRBJ1-1, is DARVTQTPRHKVTEMGQEVTMRCQPILGHNTVFWYRQTMMQGLELLAYFRNRAPLDDSGMPKDRFSAEMPDATLATLKIQPSEPRDSAVYFCASRGGRAARTEAFFGQGTRLTVV.

The chain carries TRBV19 and TRBJ1-1, with 10 bases that match TRBD1. This CDR3 region has 15 residues. Germline V gene sequence: CDR1 LNHDA, CDR2 SQIVND (reference sequence). Trimming at V came to 1 base and at J to 4 bases, leaving 3 bases not matched to a gene. The CDR3 DNA reads TGTGCCAGTAGTATAGGTCGGGACAGGGGCACTGAAGCTTTCTTT. Protein: CASSIGRDRGTEAFF.

The V gene is TRBV4-3, the J gene TRBJ1-2, with a possible D match to TRBD1 (5 bases). Per the germline V gene, CDR1 is LGHNA and CDR2 is YSLEER. Trimming took off 2 bases at V and 4 bases at J, with 11 bases between the two ends. The CDR3 sequence is 14 residues long. CDR3 residues: CASSQTGARYGYTF. The CDR3 DNA is TGCGCCAGCAGCCAAACTGGGGCCCGCTATGGCTACACCTTC.

The chain joins TRBV4-1 to TRBJ2-1, with a possible D match to TRBD1 (5 bases). CDR3 size: 16 residues. Germline V gene sequence: CDR1 MGHRA, CDR2 YSYEKL. V gave up 1 base and J gave up 8 bases, with 18 bases separating them. CDR3 sequence (DNA): TGCGCCAGCAGCCAAGGGATAGTCGAGCGCAGGGATGAGCAGTTCTTC. It translates to CASSQGIVERRDEQFF.

Concerning this clone: One end of the junction fails to match germline, which may point to a read error. The chain links TRBV6-1 to TRBJ1-2; TRBD1 agrees at 9 bases. This CDR3 has 13 residues. The V gene's germline CDR1 is MNHNS and CDR2 SASEGT. The CDR3 nucleotides are TGTGCCAGCAGTGAGTTTTCGGGACAGGGAGAAGCCTTC. Protein sequence: CASSEFSGQGEAF.

The V gene is TRBV5-6, the J gene TRBJ1-5; no clear D. CDR1 SGHDT and CDR2 YYEEEE come from the germline V gene. The CDR3 consists of 15 residues. V was clipped by 4 bases and J by 0 bases, with 11 bases between them. The CDR3 here is CASSLRLYSNQPQHF. DNA for the CDR3: TGTGCCAGCAGCCTTCGACTTTATAGCAATCAGCCCCAGCATTTT.

The chain recombines TRBV18 with TRBJ2-4; D is unclear. The CDR3 totals 15 residues. Trimming removed 2 bases from V and 0 bases from J, with 8 bases in between. The germline CDR1 and CDR2 sequences are KGHSH and LQKENI. CDR3 residues: CASSPDPVAKNIQYF. CDR3 nucleotides: TGTGCCAGCTCACCAGATCCAGTAGCCAAAAACATTCAGTACTTC.

The V and J genes are TRBV13 and TRBJ2-5, with D perhaps matching TRBD2 (6 bases). The CDR3 loop spans 19 amino acids. The germline V gene encodes CDR1 PRHDT and CDR2 FYEKMQ (reference sequence). Trimming shortened V by 4 bases and J by 5 bases, and 29 bases separated the two germline ends. This CDR3 is CASSSTSWTTLSSVETQYF. The CDR3 DNA sequence: TGTGCCAGCAGCTCCACCTCCTGGACTACCCTGTCGTCGGTGGAGACCCAGTACTTC.

This sequence joins TRBV7-2 and TRBJ2-7; no definite D call. This CDR3 region has 14 residues. V was cut by 4 bases and J by 0 bases, with 10 bases left in between. Per the germline V gene, CDR1 is SGHTA and CDR2 is FQGNSA. DNA for the CDR3: TGTGCCAGCAGCTCAAGAGGTAGCTCCTACGAGCAGTACTTC. Its translation is CASSSRGSSYEQYF.

The CDR3 reads CASSPQGGGDRGGDTQYF. In nucleotides, the CDR3 is TGCGCCAGCAGCCCCCAGGGAGGTGGGGACAGGGGGGGGGATACGCAGTATTTT. The chain is built from TRBV4-1 and TRBJ2-3; 11 bases fit TRBD1. This CDR3 is 18 amino acids long. V was pared by 4 bases and J by 6 bases, with 15 bases of the junction left unmatched. CDR1 and CDR2 (germline): MGHRA, YSYEKL.

This chain uses TRBV15 with TRBJ1-6; D is unclear. The length of the CDR3 is 17 residues. The V gene's germline CDR1 is LNHNV and CDR2 YYDKDF (reference sequence). V was clipped by 0 bases and J by 5 bases, with 14 bases between them. CDR3 bases: TGTGCCACCAGCAGAGATGGAGAGCCGGCTGATAATTCACCCCTCCACTTT. This sequence encodes CATSRDGEPADNSPLHF.

The chain links TRBV29-1 to TRBJ2-7; 7 bases agree with TRBD1. The V and J ends lost 1 base and 1 base, in that order; junction bases with no gene match: 1. CDR1 and CDR2 from the germline V gene are SQVTM and ANQGSEA. The CDR3 extends over 13 amino acids. The DNA of the CDR3 is TGCAGCGTTGAAGGGGGACAGTCCTACGAGCAGTACTTC. Its translation: CSVEGGQSYEQYF.

The chain has TRBV6-1 and TRBJ1-3; D is uncertain. The germline V gene has CDR1 MNHNS and CDR2 SASEGT. This CDR3 is built from 17 residues. The ends were cut back, 6 bases at V and 3 bases at J, with 21 bases in the middle. The CDR3 DNA is TGTGCCAGCAGAGAAATGCCGTCCGGTGGAGGTGGAAACACCATATATTTT. It encodes CASREMPSGGGGNTIYF.

Here the CDR3 reads CASSRKGGTEAFF. The CDR3 DNA reads TGTGCCAGCAGTCGTAAAGGGGGCACTGAAGCTTTCTTT. V and J are TRBV12-3 or TRBV12-4 and TRBJ1-1; D perhaps matches TRBD1 (6 bases). V lost 5 bases and J 4 bases, leaving 11 bases between the germline ends. The CDR3 spans 13 residues.

V is TRBV6-6 and J is TRBJ1-6; 8 positions match TRBD1. The CDR3 covers 16 residues. CDR1 and CDR2 from the germline V gene are MNHNY and SVGAGI (reference sequence). Germline trimming cut 2 bases from V and 6 bases from J; bases unmatched to any gene: 6. CDR3 nucleotide sequence: TGTGCCAGCAGTTACCCGGGACAGGCCCTTAATTCACCCCTCCACTTT. This gives the protein CASSYPGQALNSPLHF.

V gene TRBV2 combines with J gene TRBJ2-7, with a possible D match to TRBD2 (6 bases). Germline CDR1 reads SNHLY; CDR2 reads FYNNEI. Trimming removed 10 bases at V and 0 bases at J, with 13 bases between. This CDR3 comprises 13 residues. CDR3 coding DNA: TGTGCCACCCGCCACGGGAGCTCCTACGAGCAGTACTTC. Translation: CATRHGSSYEQYF.

The chain carries TRBV5-4 and TRBJ1-1, with TRBD1 matching 8 bases. With 4 bases clipped from V and 1 base from J, the junction kept 6 bases outside the gene matches. Germline CDR1 SGHNT, CDR2 YYREEE (reference sequence). This CDR3 has 15 residues. In DNA, the CDR3 is TGTGCCAGCAGCCCCCCGACAGGGGAGAACACTGAAGCTTTCTTT. This encodes CASSPPTGENTEAFF.

The gene calls are TRBV7-2 and TRBJ2-3, with D possibly being TRBD1 (6 bases). The V gene lost 2 bases and the J gene lost 4 bases, with 7 bases spanning the gap. Per the germline V gene, CDR1 is SGHTA and CDR2 is FQGNSA. The CDR3 length is 13 residues. DNA for the CDR3: TGTGCCAGCAGCTTATGGGGGCCAGATACGCAGTATTTT. Amino acid sequence: CASSLWGPDTQYF. Based on the CDR3 plus reference TRBV7-2 and TRBJ2-3, the full variable domain is GAGVSQSPSNKVTEKGKDVELRCDPISGHTALYWYRQSLGQGLEFLIYFQGNSAPDKSGLPSDRFSAERTGGSVSTLTIQRTQQEDSAVYLCASSLWGPDTQYFGPGTRLTVL.

The chain uses TRBV11-2 and TRBJ2-1, with a possible D match to TRBD2 (7 bases). This CDR3 comprises 16 residues. Per the germline V gene, CDR1 is SGHAT and CDR2 is FQNNGV. Trimming shortened V by 5 bases and J by 7 bases, and 21 bases separated the two germline ends. This CDR3 is CASSPYSGGGLNEQFF. The CDR3 region has the DNA TGTGCCAGCAGCCCGTATTCGGGGGGCGGCTTGAATGAGCAGTTCTTC.

This chain joins TRBV2 and TRBJ2-6; D gene ambiguous. Trimming cost V 3 bases and J 2 bases, with 8 bases left between them. In germline, CDR1 is SNHLY, CDR2 FYNNEI. The CDR3 has 15 residues. The CDR3 DNA reads as TGTGCCAGCAGTGAGAGCATAACTGGGGCCAACGTCCTGACTTTC. Residues: CASSESITGANVLTF.

In this sample, this clone turned up a few times. The chain couples TRBV6-1 to TRBJ2-7; 7 bases agree with TRBD2. V shed 5 bases and J 7 bases; nucleotides not matched to a gene: 8. This CDR3 has 13 residues. Germline V lookup: CDR1 MNHNS, CDR2 SASEGT. The CDR3 is CASSSGGLGEQYF. The CDR3 region has the DNA TGTGCCAGCAGTTCCGGGGGGTTAGGAGAGCAGTACTTC.

J is TRBJ1-2 and V is TRBV6-4, with 7 positions matching TRBD1. Losses at the gene ends were 2 bases for V and 8 bases for J; bases not matched to a gene: 8. The CDR3 covers 14 residues. Germline V gene lookup returns CDR1 MRHNA and CDR2 SNTAGT. CDR3 DNA: TGTGCCAGCAGTGACGCCACAGGGGCAGGAGGCTACACCTTC. Translating gives CASSDATGAGGYTF.

CDR3 residues: CASSYRDRVTEAFF. The CDR3, as DNA: TGTGCCAGCAGCTACCGGGACAGGGTCACTGAAGCTTTCTTT. The gene calls are TRBV5-8 and TRBJ1-1, with 9 bases that match TRBD1. The germline gives CDR1 SGHTS, CDR2 YDEGEE. V trimming: 3 bases; J trimming: 4 bases; junction bases outside the gene matches: 4. There are 14 residues in the CDR3. Full variable domain (missing parts from reference TRBV5-8 and TRBJ1-1): EAGVTQSPTHLIKTRGQQATLRCSPISGHTSVYWYQQALGLGLQFLLWYDEGEERNRGNFPPRFSGRQFPNYSSELNVNALELEDSALYLCASSYRDRVTEAFFGQGTRLTVV.

The chain carries TRBV4-1 and TRBJ2-7; a possible D gene is TRBD2 (7 bases). V was shortened by 3 bases and J by 7 bases, with 19 bases between the two germline ends. This CDR3 has 15 amino acids. CDR1 and CDR2 from the germline V gene are MGHRA and YSYEKL. DNA for the CDR3: TGCGCCAGCAGCCACCCCCCCAGGGGACTACAAGAGCAGTACGTC. Protein product: CASSHPPRGLQEQYV.

The chain carries TRBV6-2 or TRBV6-3 and TRBJ2-1, with 7 nucleotides matching TRBD1. Germline loops: CDR1 MNHEY, CDR2 SVGEGT. V dropped 0 bases and J dropped 12; count of bases not matched to a gene: 8. The CDR3 loop spans 14 amino acids. The DNA of the CDR3 is TGTGCCAGCAGTTACTCGAGAGGGGGCTTAGGGCAGTTCTTC. Translating it yields CASSYSRGGLGQFF.

V and J are TRBV7-8 and TRBJ1-1; a possible D gene is TRBD1 (6 bases). This CDR3 comprises 14 residues. Trimming pared 1 base from V and 8 bases from J, leaving 14 bases between. Per the germline V gene, CDR1 is SGHVS and CDR2 is FQNEAQ. CDR3 DNA: TGTGCCAGCAGCTTAGGAGGGCCGGGACAAGAAGCTTTCTTT. It specifies CASSLGGPGQEAFF. Looking up the rest from reference TRBV7-8 and TRBJ1-1 gives the full variable domain: GAGVSQSPRYKVAKRGQDVALRCDPISGHVSLFWYQQALGQGPEFLTYFQNEAQLDKSGLPSDRFFAERPEGSVSTLKIQRTQQEDSAVYLCASSLGGPGQEAFFGQGTRLTVV.

This chain connects TRBV27 to TRBJ2-2; D remains ambiguous. Germline-derived CDR1 and CDR2 are MNHEY and SMNVEV (reference sequence). Trimming took 11 bases from V and 0 from J, leaving 13 bases between them. This CDR3 has 14 amino acids. CDR3 sequence: CAGKEYANTGELFF. For the CDR3, the DNA is TGTGCCGGAAAGGAGTATGCGAACACCGGGGAGCTGTTTTTT.

This chain connects TRBV11-1 to TRBJ1-1; D is unresolved. Trimming took 6 bases from V and 1 from J, leaving 12 bases between them. The CDR3 consists of 14 residues. In germline, CDR1 is SGHAT, CDR2 FQDESV (reference sequence). CDR3 in DNA: TGTGCCAGCAGTCGCGTCTCCCAGAACACTGAAGCTTTCTTT. Amino acids: CASSRVSQNTEAFF.

The chain employs TRBV3-1 (or the pseudogene TRBV3-2) and TRBJ1-4, with D possibly matching TRBD1 (5 bases). Germline CDR1 and CDR2: LGHDT and YNNKEL (reference sequence). The CDR3 consists of 16 residues. V was clipped by 5 bases and J by 8 bases, with 21 bases between them. CDR3 protein: CASSYRPTGLEEKLFF. The CDR3 nucleotides are TGTGCCAGCAGCTACCGACCCACAGGCCTGGAGGAAAAACTGTTTTTT.